This record looks at one TCR beta chain sequence and its context. Its cognate antigen is unknown. Produced via immunoSEQ multiplex PCR; TCRdb's table is partial and in-frame only. The sample holds 500 to 600 clones, around 63% seen once. The data belong to a study of Siglec-9 on CD8 T cells in melanoma. This CDR3 spans 16 amino acids. The germline V gene encodes CDR1 MGHDK and CDR2 SYGVNS. V trimming: 0 bases; J trimming: 5 bases; junction bases outside the gene matches: 6. General study results and limits: In melanoma tumors, a Siglec-9-marked effector memory CD8+ subset reportedly appeared to accumulate.

Sequences were obtained from Siglec-9+ CD8+ T cells sorted from blood. This TCR came from a human donor in good health. V is TRBV25-1 and J is TRBJ2-3; TRBD1 matches 9 bases. The CDR3 region has the DNA TGTGCCAGCAGTGAATATGAGGGACAGGGAAGAGATACGCAGTATTTT. Its translation: CASSEYEGQGRDTQYF.